This T cell receptor (beta chain) was recovered during a study of cytomegalovirus exposure and HLA in healthy donors. The PCR contained 60 Vbeta and 13 Jbeta primers. Some clones are missing from TCRdb's copy, which holds only in-frame ones; the method was immunoSEQ multiplex PCR. The top ten clones hold 0.69% of a sample with under 200,000 clones, 79% of them seen once. Germline lookup yields CDR1 GTSNPN and CDR2 SVGIG (reference sequence). Trimming cost V 2 bases and J 5 bases; bases outside gene matches: 4. The CDR3 runs to 15 residues. The rearrangement links TRBV30 to TRBJ2-5; 14 bases are shared with TRBD2. Sequencing was performed on PBMCs. The TCR originated in a middle-aged woman in good health and CMV-seronegative. The CDR3 DNA sequence: TGTGCCTGGAGTCTCAGGACTAGCGGGGGGGAGACCCAGTACTTC. This codes for CAWSLRTSGGETQYF.